Presented here are 3 T cell receptor beta chains from one specimen sequenced in a study of blood T cell repertoires in COVID-19. TCRdb's copy holds only in-frame clones and misses some; the assay was immunoSEQ multiplex PCR. This sample has approximately 70,000 clones, with 70% to 90% found just once. The sequencing input was peripheral blood. The receptors here all came from a woman between 50 and 59 years old with COVID-19, enrolled during active disease.

V usage is TRBV4-3 and J usage is TRBJ1-4, with 9 bases that match TRBD1. V was clipped by 2 bases and J by 6 bases; unmatched bases: 7. Germline V CDR1 and CDR2: LGHNA, YSLEER. The CDR3 runs 16 residues. The CDR3 sequence: CASSQTHRGPDEKLFF. CDR3 coding DNA: TGCGCCAGCAGCCAAACCCACAGGGGGCCGGATGAAAAACTGTTTTTT.

The rearrangement links TRBV28 to TRBJ2-1; D is ambiguous. Germline loops: CDR1 MDHEN, CDR2 SYDVKM. V was cut by 10 bases and J by 2 bases, with 15 bases left in between. The CDR3 is 14 amino acids. The CDR3 region has the DNA TGTGCCACCGTCAAGGTGCGGCCCTACAATGAGCAGTTCTTC. As protein: CATVKVRPYNEQFF.

V and J are TRBV3-1 (or the pseudogene TRBV3-2) and TRBJ2-2; D gene unclear. Germline CDR1 and CDR2: LGHDT and YNNKEL (reference sequence). V was cut by 0 bases and J by 1 base, with 9 bases left in between. This CDR3 is built from 16 residues. The CDR3: CASSQEPSENTGELFF. CDR3 sequence (DNA): TGTGCCAGCAGCCAAGAACCGAGCGAGAACACCGGGGAGCTGTTTTTT.